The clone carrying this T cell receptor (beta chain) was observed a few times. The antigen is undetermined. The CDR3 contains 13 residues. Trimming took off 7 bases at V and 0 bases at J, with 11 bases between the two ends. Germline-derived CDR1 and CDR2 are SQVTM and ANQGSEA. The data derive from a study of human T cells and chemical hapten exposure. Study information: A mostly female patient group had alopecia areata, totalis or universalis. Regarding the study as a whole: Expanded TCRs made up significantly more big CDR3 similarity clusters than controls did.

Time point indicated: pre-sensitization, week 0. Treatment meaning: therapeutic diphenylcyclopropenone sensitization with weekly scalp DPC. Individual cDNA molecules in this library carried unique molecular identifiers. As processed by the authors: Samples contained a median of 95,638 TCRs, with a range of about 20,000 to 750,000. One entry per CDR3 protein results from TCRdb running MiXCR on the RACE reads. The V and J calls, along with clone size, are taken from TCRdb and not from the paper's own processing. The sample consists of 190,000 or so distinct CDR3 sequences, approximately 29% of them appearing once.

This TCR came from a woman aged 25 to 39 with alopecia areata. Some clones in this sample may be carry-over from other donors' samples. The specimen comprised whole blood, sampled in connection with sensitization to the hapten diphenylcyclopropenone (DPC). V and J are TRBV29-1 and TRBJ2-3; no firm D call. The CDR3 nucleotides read TGCAGCGGCCGAGGATCTAGCACAGATACGCAGTATTTT. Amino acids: CSGRGSSTDTQYF.